The 25 T cell receptor beta chains listed next were all sequenced from one sample in a study of OX40 agonist ivuxolimab in advanced cancers. Method: immunoSEQ multiplex PCR; TCRdb's copy keeps in-frame clones and lacks some. This sample has 45,000 to 60,000 clones, with roughly nine tenths found just once. This specimen was CD4+ or CD8+ T cells sorted from blood, taken in a trial of the OX40 agonist ivuxolimab. The receptors come from an adult with an advanced solid tumor such as melanoma, head and neck, liver or kidney cancer.

In nucleotides, the CDR3 is TGTGCCAGCACGGGGAGCTCCTACGAGCAGTACTTC. Its protein is CASTGSSYEQYF. The rearrangement links TRBV6-5 to TRBJ2-7, with TRBD2 as a possible D gene (5 bases). This CDR3 has 12 amino acids. Germline V gene sequence: CDR1 MNHEY, CDR2 SVGAGI. The V end was cut by 7 bases, the J end by 0 bases, with 7 bases between.

This chain uses TRBV7-6 with TRBJ2-1, with 8 bases that match TRBD1. Germline V gives CDR1 SGHVS, CDR2 FNYEAQ. J lost 7 bases, V lost 1 base, and 9 bases had no gene match. There are 16 residues in the CDR3. The CDR3 sequence: CASSLGTQGARNEQFF. In DNA, the CDR3 is TGTGCCAGCAGCTTAGGTACCCAGGGGGCGCGAAATGAGCAGTTCTTC. The variable domain in full, with the rest retrieved from reference TRBV7-6 and TRBJ2-1, is GAGVSQSPRYKVTKRGQDVALRCDPISGHVSLYWYRQALGQGPEFLTYFNYEAQQDKSGLPNDRFSAERPEGSISTLTIQRTEQRDSAMYRCASSLGTQGARNEQFFGPGTRLTVL.

This clone has a single count. The J gene is TRBJ2-7, the V gene TRBV6-5; D may be TRBD1 (6 bases). The V end lost 0 bases, the J end lost 2 bases, and 11 bases lay between the germline ends. This CDR3 has 15 residues. Germline V gives CDR1 MNHEY, CDR2 SVGAGI. DNA of the CDR3: TGTGCCAGCAGTTACTCGTCCGAGGGGGCCTACGAGCAGTACTTC. This encodes CASSYSSEGAYEQYF.

This clone came up a few times. V and J are TRBV19 and TRBJ2-7; 10 nucleotides line up with TRBD2. V lost 5 bases, J lost 2 bases, and 6 bases stayed unmatched. The CDR3 is 15 amino acids. Germline CDR1 LNHDA, CDR2 SQIVND (reference sequence). The DNA for the CDR3 is TGTGCCAGTAGTCCTAGCGGGAGCGGAACCTACGAGCAGTACTTC. This translates into CASSPSGSGTYEQYF.

V gene TRBV28 combines with J gene TRBJ1-1; the match to TRBD1 covers 8 bases. Per germline, CDR1 MDHEN and CDR2 SYDVKM. Trimming at V came to 2 bases and at J to 5 bases, leaving 7 bases not matched to a gene. This CDR3 region has 15 residues. Here the CDR3 DNA reads TGTGCCAGCAGTTTAACCCAGGGGGCGCGGACTGAAGCTTTCTTT. This translates into CASSLTQGARTEAFF.

The genes are TRBV7-3 and TRBJ1-5; 8 bases align to TRBD1. The germline CDR1 and CDR2 sequences are SGHTA and FQGTGA. The CDR3 spans 19 residues. V gave up 2 bases and J gave up 2 bases; unmatched junction bases: 14. The CDR3 here is CASSLVGGQEARGNQPQHF. For the CDR3, the DNA is TGTGCCAGCAGCTTAGTCGGGGGACAGGAGGCTAGGGGCAATCAGCCCCAGCATTTT.

V gene TRBV11-3 combines with J gene TRBJ2-4; TRBD2 is a possible D gene (6 bases). The V gene lost 1 base and the J gene lost 3 bases, with 16 bases spanning the gap. The CDR3 runs 17 residues. In germline, CDR1 is SGHNT, CDR2 YENEEA. The CDR3 protein is CASSLGARFGGKNIQYF. The DNA of the CDR3 is TGTGCCAGCAGCTTAGGCGCGAGGTTCGGGGGCAAAAACATTCAGTACTTC.

This chain links TRBV19 with TRBJ2-1, with 8 bases aligning to TRBD2. The germline V gene has CDR1 LNHDA and CDR2 SQIVND (reference sequence). V shed 0 bases and J 4 bases; nucleotides not matched to a gene: 14. The CDR3 runs 19 residues. Here the CDR3 reads CASSIDGLAGGGGYNEQFF. In DNA form, the CDR3 reads TGTGCCAGTAGTATAGACGGGCTAGCGGGTGGTGGGGGATACAATGAGCAGTTCTTC.

The rearrangement joins TRBV28 to TRBJ1-5; D uncertain. In germline, CDR1 is MDHEN, CDR2 SYDVKM. The V gene lost 3 bases and the J gene lost 4 bases, with 10 bases spanning the gap. CDR3 length equals 14 residues. DNA for the CDR3: TGTGCCAGCAGTTTCCGCCTAACGAATCAGCCCCAGCATTTT. It translates to CASSFRLTNQPQHF.

The chain combines TRBV9 with TRBJ1-4, with D possibly TRBD1 on 5 matching bases. The CDR3 contains 13 residues. Germline CDR1 is SGDLS and CDR2 is YYNGEE. V lost 4 bases and J lost 8, with 12 bases in between. CDR3 sequence: CASSPNSGEKLFF. In DNA, the CDR3 is TGTGCCAGCAGCCCGAACTCAGGGGAAAAACTGTTTTTT.

The chain employs TRBV13 and TRBJ2-5; D uncertain. CDR3 length equals 13 residues. The germline gives CDR1 PRHDT, CDR2 FYEKMQ (reference sequence). The ends were cut back, 5 bases at V and 4 bases at J, with 11 bases in the middle. In nucleotides, the CDR3 is TGTGCCAGCAGCAGTCCCGGGCTAGAGACCCAGTACTTC. It translates to CASSSPGLETQYF.

This clone was picked up one time. The rearrangement uses TRBV11-2 and TRBJ2-6; D gene ambiguous. Germline V gives CDR1 SGHAT, CDR2 FQNNGV. Trimming removed 1 base from V and 0 bases from J, with 7 bases in between. The CDR3 is 16 residues long. CDR3 loop: CASSLAVPSGANVLTF. CDR3 DNA: TGTGCCAGCAGCTTAGCCGTTCCCTCTGGGGCCAACGTCCTGACTTTC.

This chain uses TRBV27 with TRBJ2-7; D is possibly TRBD2 (6 bases). V was clipped by 8 bases and J by 4 bases, with 18 bases between them. The CDR3 totals 14 residues. The V gene's germline CDR1 is MNHEY and CDR2 SMNVEV (reference sequence). For the CDR3, the DNA is TGTGCCAGCGGCGGGACTCCAAACTTTTACGAGCAGTACTTC. It yields the protein CASGGTPNFYEQYF.

This chain uses TRBV7-3 with TRBJ2-3; 9 bases match TRBD2. Losses at the gene ends were 2 bases for V and 1 base for J; bases not matched to a gene: 4. CDR3 size: 16 residues. Germline V gene lookup returns CDR1 SGHTA and CDR2 FQGTGA. CDR3: CASSLAGGLGTDTQYF. CDR3 in DNA: TGTGCCAGCAGCTTAGCGGGAGGGCTCGGCACAGATACGCAGTATTTT.

The chain has TRBV15 and TRBJ2-3; 12 nucleotides match TRBD1. The CDR3 loop spans 16 amino acids. In germline, CDR1 is LNHNV, CDR2 YYDKDF (reference sequence). V shed 3 bases, J shed 0 bases, and the junction held 1 base outside the gene matches. CDR3: CATSSGTGGSTDTQYF. The CDR3 coding sequence is TGTGCCACCAGCAGCGGGACAGGGGGCAGCACAGATACGCAGTATTTT.

This clone appeared once. The gene calls are TRBV5-6 and TRBJ2-3; D may be TRBD2 (6 bases). The germline V gene has CDR1 SGHDT and CDR2 YYEEEE. The CDR3 loop spans 16 amino acids. V was pared by 2 bases and J by 0 bases, with 13 bases between. CDR3 sequence (DNA): TGTGCCAGCAGCTTAACGTCCGGGACTAGCACAGATACGCAGTATTTT. It specifies CASSLTSGTSTDTQYF.

V and J are TRBV14 and TRBJ2-7; 14 bases map to TRBD2. Trimming at V came to 3 bases and at J to 2 bases, leaving 6 bases not matched to a gene. CDR3 size: 17 residues. Germline V gene data show CDR1 as SGHDN and CDR2 as FVKESK. CDR3 DNA: TGTGCCAGCAGCCAGGTCCCGGGACTAGCGGGAGCCTACGAGCAGTACTTC. Translated, it gives CASSQVPGLAGAYEQYF.

This clone was detected only a few times. J is TRBJ1-5 and V is TRBV25-1, with D uncertain. Germline CDR1 MGHDK, CDR2 SYGVNS. CDR3 size: 14 residues. Trimming stripped 3 bases from V and 6 bases from J, with 12 bases between. The CDR3 reads CASSDAGFGQPQHF. The CDR3 nucleotides are TGTGCCAGCAGTGACGCGGGATTCGGTCAGCCCCAGCATTTT.

This rearrangement joins TRBV11-2 to TRBJ1-2; D uncertain. The CDR3 sequence is 12 residues long. Trimming took 5 bases from V and 10 from J, leaving 14 bases between them. Germline assignment: CDR1 SGHAT and CDR2 FQNNGV. The CDR3 region has the DNA TGTGCCAGCAGCCCGGGTGGCCTTATCTACACCTTC. Amino acids: CASSPGGLIYTF.

This chain joins TRBV28 and TRBJ2-7; 7 bases fit TRBD2. The CDR3 totals 16 residues. V shed 2 bases and J 3 bases; nucleotides not matched to a gene: 10. Per the germline V gene, CDR1 is MDHEN and CDR2 is SYDVKM. The CDR3 DNA follows: TGTGCCAGCAGTTTAAGAAAGGGAGCGGGGATCTACGAGCAGTACTTC. It codes for CASSLRKGAGIYEQYF.

The chain couples TRBV5-4 to TRBJ2-1, with TRBD2 matching 8 bases. CDR1 is SGHNT and CDR2 is YYREEE in the germline V gene (reference sequence). The CDR3 is 16 amino acids. Trimming removed 5 bases from V and 3 bases from J; junction bases left unmatched: 10. For the CDR3, the DNA is TGTGCCAGCAGTTACGCCGGGACTAGTGTCTACAATGAGCAGTTCTTC. Residues: CASSYAGTSVYNEQFF.

The chain carries TRBV7-9 and TRBJ2-7; no firm D call. The CDR3 extends over 13 amino acids. The ends were cut back, 5 bases at V and 5 bases at J, with 13 bases in the middle. CDR1 is SEHNR, CDR2 FQNEAQ, per germline (reference sequence). The chain's CDR3 is CASSQGRGDEQYF. The CDR3 region has the DNA TGTGCCAGCAGCCAAGGACGAGGAGACGAGCAGTACTTC.

The chain links TRBV10-2 to TRBJ2-2, with TRBD1 as a possible D gene (6 bases). Germline CDR1 is WSHSY and CDR2 is SAAADI. The V end lost 1 base, the J end lost 1 base, and 16 bases lay between the germline ends. The CDR3 has 18 amino acids. CDR3 in amino acids: CASSELMQGKVNTGELFF. Here the CDR3 DNA reads TGCGCCAGCAGTGAGTTAATGCAGGGGAAGGTGAACACCGGGGAGCTGTTTTTT.

The chain employs TRBV29-1 and TRBJ2-3, with 7 bases lining up with TRBD2. This CDR3 is 19 amino acids long. Germline loops: CDR1 SQVTM, CDR2 ANQGSEA. J lost 5 bases, V lost 2 bases, and 22 bases had no gene match. CDR3 loop: CSVERVAGSVAGVGDTQYF. Written as DNA, the CDR3 is TGCAGCGTTGAAAGGGTGGCGGGGTCCGTGGCGGGAGTTGGAGATACGCAGTATTTT.

DNA of the CDR3: TGTGCCAGCACCGAAGGTTACTCTGGGGCCAACGTCCTGACTTTC. It encodes CASTEGYSGANVLTF. The chain carries TRBV9 and TRBJ2-6; D remains ambiguous. CDR1 and CDR2 from the germline V gene are SGDLS and YYNGEE. The CDR3 loop spans 15 amino acids. V shed 6 bases and J shed 0 bases, with 10 bases lying between them.